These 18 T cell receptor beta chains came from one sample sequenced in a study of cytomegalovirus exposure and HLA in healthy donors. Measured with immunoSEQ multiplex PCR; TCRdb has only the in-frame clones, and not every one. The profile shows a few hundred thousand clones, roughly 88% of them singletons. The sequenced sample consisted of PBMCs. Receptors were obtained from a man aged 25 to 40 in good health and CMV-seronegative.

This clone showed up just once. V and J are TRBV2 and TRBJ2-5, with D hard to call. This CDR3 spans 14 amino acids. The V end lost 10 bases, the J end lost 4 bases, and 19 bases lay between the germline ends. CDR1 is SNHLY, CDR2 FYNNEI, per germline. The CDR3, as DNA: TGTGCCACCCTCCACGGAGTTCTGGGAGAGACCCAGTACTTC. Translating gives CATLHGVLGETQYF.

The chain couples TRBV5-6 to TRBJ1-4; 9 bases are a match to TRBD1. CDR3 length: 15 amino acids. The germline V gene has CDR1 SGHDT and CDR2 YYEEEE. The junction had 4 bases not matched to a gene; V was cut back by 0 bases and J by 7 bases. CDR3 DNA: TGTGCCAGCAGCTTGGCCGGGACAGGGTTTGAAAAACTGTTTTTT. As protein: CASSLAGTGFEKLFF.

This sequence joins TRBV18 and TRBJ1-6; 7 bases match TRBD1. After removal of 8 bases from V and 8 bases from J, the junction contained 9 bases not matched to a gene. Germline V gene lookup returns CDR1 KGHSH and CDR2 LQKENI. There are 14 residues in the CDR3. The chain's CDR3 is CASRRQGGDSPLHF. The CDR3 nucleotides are TGTGCCAGCCGGAGACAGGGTGGCGATTCACCCCTCCACTTT.

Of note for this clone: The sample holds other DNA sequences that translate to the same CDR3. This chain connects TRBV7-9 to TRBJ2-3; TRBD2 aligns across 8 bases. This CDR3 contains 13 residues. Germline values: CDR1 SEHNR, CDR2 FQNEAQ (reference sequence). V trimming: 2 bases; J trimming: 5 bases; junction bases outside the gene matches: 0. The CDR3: CASSLRGGDTQYF. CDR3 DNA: TGTGCCAGCAGCTTACGGGGGGGAGATACGCAGTATTTT.

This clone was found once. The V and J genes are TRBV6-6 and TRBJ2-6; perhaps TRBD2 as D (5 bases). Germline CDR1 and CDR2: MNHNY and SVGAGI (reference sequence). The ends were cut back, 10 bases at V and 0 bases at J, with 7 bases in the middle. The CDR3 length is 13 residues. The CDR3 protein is CATTSSGANVLTF. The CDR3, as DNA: TGTGCCACCACTAGCTCTGGGGCCAACGTCCTGACTTTC.

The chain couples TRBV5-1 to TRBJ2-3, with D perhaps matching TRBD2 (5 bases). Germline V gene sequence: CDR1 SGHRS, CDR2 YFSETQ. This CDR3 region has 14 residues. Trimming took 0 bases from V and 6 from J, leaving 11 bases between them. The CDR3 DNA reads TGCGCCAGCAGCTTGGACGGAAGAGGGGATACGCAGTATTTT. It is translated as CASSLDGRGDTQYF.

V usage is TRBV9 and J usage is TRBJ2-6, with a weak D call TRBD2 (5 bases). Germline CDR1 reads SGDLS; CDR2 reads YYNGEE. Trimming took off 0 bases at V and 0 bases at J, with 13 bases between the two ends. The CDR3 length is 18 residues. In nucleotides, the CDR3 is TGTGCCAGCAGCGTAGGAGGGCGGGCGGACTCTGGGGCCAACGTCCTGACTTTC. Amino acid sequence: CASSVGGRADSGANVLTF. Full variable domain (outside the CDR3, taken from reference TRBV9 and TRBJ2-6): DSGVTQTPKHLITATGQRVTLRCSPRSGDLSVYWYQQSLDQGLQFLIQYYNGEERAKGNILERFSAQQFPDLHSELNLSSLELGDSALYFCASSVGGRADSGANVLTFGAGSRLTVL.

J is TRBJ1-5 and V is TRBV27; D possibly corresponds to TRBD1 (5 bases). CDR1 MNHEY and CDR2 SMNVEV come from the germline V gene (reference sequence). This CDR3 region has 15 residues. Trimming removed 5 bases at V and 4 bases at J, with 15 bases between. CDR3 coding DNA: TGTGCCAGCAGTCCCTCTCGACGGGGGAATCAGCCCCAGCATTTT. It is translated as CASSPSRRGNQPQHF.

The CDR3 DNA reads TGTGCCAGCAGTTACGGAGGGGGCGGTGGCAATCAGCCCCAGCATTTT. This gives the protein CASSYGGGGGNQPQHF. The chain couples TRBV6-5 to TRBJ1-5, with 7 nucleotides matching TRBD1. The CDR3 spans 16 residues. Germline CDR1 reads MNHEY; CDR2 reads SVGAGI. Trimming removed 2 bases from V and 2 bases from J; junction bases left unmatched: 6.

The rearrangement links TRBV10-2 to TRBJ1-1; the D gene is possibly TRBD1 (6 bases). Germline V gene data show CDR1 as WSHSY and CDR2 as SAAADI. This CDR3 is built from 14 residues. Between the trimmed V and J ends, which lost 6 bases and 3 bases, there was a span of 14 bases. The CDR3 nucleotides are TGCGCCAGCAGGGAGGGCAGGGGCGACACTGAAGCTTTCTTT. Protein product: CASREGRGDTEAFF.

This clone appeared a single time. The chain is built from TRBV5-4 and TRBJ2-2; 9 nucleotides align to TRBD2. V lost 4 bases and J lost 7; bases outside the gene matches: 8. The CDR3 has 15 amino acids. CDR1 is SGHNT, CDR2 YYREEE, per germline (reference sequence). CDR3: CASSLPSGDIGELFF. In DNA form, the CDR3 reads TGTGCCAGCAGCCTACCTAGCGGGGATATCGGGGAGCTGTTTTTT.

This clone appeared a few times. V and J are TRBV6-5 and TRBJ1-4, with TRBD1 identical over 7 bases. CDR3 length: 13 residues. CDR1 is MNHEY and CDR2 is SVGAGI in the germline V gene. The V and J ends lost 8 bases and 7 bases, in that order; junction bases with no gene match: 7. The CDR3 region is CASAEGDSEKLFF. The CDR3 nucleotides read TGTGCCAGCGCAGAGGGGGACAGTGAAAAACTGTTTTTT.

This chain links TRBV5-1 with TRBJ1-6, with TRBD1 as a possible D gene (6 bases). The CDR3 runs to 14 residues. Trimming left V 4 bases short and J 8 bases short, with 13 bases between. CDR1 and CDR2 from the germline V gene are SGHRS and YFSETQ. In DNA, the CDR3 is TGCGCCAGCAGCATAGGACAGTATGATTCACCCCTCCACTTT. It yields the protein CASSIGQYDSPLHF.

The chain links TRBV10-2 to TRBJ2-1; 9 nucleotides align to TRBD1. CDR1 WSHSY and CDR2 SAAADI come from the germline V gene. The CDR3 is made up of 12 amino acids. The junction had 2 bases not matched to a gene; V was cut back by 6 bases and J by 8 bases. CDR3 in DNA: TGCGCCAGCAGAGGGACAGGGCATGAGCAGTTCTTC. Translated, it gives CASRGTGHEQFF.

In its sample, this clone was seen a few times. CDR3 in amino acids: CASSQDSWPGEQYF. The DNA of the CDR3 is TGCGCCAGCAGCCAAGATAGCTGGCCGGGCGAGCAGTACTTC. The J gene is TRBJ2-7, the V gene TRBV4-1, with D unresolved. Germline V gives CDR1 MGHRA, CDR2 YSYEKL. V lost 0 bases, J lost 6 bases, and 12 bases lay in between. CDR3 length equals 14 residues.

The CDR3 loop reads CASGFYPILQGARNNQPQHF. CDR3 bases: TGTGCTAGTGGTTTTTACCCGATTTTACAGGGGGCGCGGAACAATCAGCCCCAGCATTTT. The chain combines TRBV12-5 with TRBJ1-5, with TRBD1 identical over 9 bases. From germline, CDR1 is LGHNT and CDR2 FRNRAP. This CDR3 comprises 20 residues. V was pared by 3 bases and J by 3 bases, with 18 bases of the junction left unmatched.

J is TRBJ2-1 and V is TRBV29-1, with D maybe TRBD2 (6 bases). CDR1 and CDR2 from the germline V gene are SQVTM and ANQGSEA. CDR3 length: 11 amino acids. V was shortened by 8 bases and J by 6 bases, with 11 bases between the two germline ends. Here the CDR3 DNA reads TGCAGCACCGGGACTGGCAATGAGCAGTTCTTC. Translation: CSTGTGNEQFF.

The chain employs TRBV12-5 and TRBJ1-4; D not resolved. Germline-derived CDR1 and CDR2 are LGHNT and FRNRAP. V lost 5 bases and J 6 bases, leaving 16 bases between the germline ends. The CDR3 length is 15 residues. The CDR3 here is CASGQLNYGDEKLFF. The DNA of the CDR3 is TGTGCTAGTGGTCAATTGAATTACGGGGATGAAAAACTGTTTTTT.